The entry below gives a single T cell receptor (beta chain) sequence along with its context. One end of the junction fails to match germline, which may point to a read error. In the study's own analysis: Using reference gene primer amplification, nucleated cell counts were estimated. The table came from immunoSEQ multiplex PCR; TCRdb's copy has only in-frame clones and leaves some out. For V, J and clone size, that table is used; D and trimming come from the DNA. This table has about 85,000 clones, around 90% appearing once. These data belong to a study of blood T cell repertoires in COVID-19. Study context: Acute and convalescent COVID-19 samples came from the United States, Italy and Spain. The cDNA or gDNA used as material had been derived from T cells, B-cell-depleted T cells, or PBMCs.

The CDR3 totals 13 residues. Germline lookup yields CDR1 LGHDT and CDR2 YNNKEL (reference sequence). The chain couples TRBV3-1 (or the pseudogene TRBV3-2) to TRBJ1-5, with TRBD1 matching 8 bases. The sample comprised peripheral blood. The clonotype originates from a woman older than 75 with active or convalescent COVID-19. The CDR3 region has the DNA TGTGCCAGCAGCGGGACAGGCAACCAGCCCCAGCATTTT. It is translated as CASSGTGNQPQHF.